This T cell receptor beta chain was sequenced during a study of cytomegalovirus exposure and HLA in healthy donors. Study-level results: Investigators reported around 150 TCR beta chains as tied to cytomegalovirus.

13 Jbeta primers and 60 Vbeta primers were used for the PCR. Sequenced by immunoSEQ multiplex PCR; TCRdb stores in-frame clones only, minus some. Among 150,000 to 180,000 clones listed, 65% to 75% were seen once. On this clone: The antigen is undetermined.

Trimming took 3 bases from V and 1 from J; bases not matched to a gene: 4. Germline lookup yields CDR1 SGHRS and CDR2 YFSETQ. This CDR3 spans 15 amino acids. The TCR comes from a man between 18 and 35 years old in good health and CMV-seronegative. What was sequenced was PBMCs. This chain connects TRBV5-1 to TRBJ1-1; 9 bases agree with TRBD1. The CDR3 loop is CASSSRTGANTEAFF. In nucleotides, the CDR3 is TGCGCCAGCAGCTCCCGGACAGGGGCGAACACTGAAGCTTTCTTT.